Presented here are 21 T cell receptor beta chains from one specimen sequenced in a study of T cell clones after liver transplantation. Method: immunoSEQ multiplex PCR; TCRdb's copy keeps in-frame clones and lacks some. Of just under 9,500 clones in the sample, about 72% were seen once. The specimen was CD8+ T cells from blood, collected at the 22-month timepoint. The receptors derive from a human patient who received a liver transplant. Among the T cells, some may be from the graft donor.

This clone came up a few times. This chain connects TRBV6-1 to TRBJ2-2, with a tentative D call TRBD1 (5 bases). CDR3 length equals 13 residues. Germline CDR1 is MNHNS and CDR2 is SASEGT. V was cut by 3 bases and J by 3 bases, with 5 bases left in between. CDR3 DNA: TGTGCCAGCAGTGACAGGGACACCGGGGAGCTGTTTTTT. This translates into CASSDRDTGELFF.

This chain connects TRBV7-6 to TRBJ2-1, with 9 nucleotides matching TRBD2. The junction had 11 bases not matched to a gene; V was cut back by 5 bases and J by 3 bases. The CDR3 sequence is 17 residues long. From germline, CDR1 is SGHVS and CDR2 FNYEAQ. CDR3 in amino acids: CASSRGPARGGYNEQFF. The CDR3, as DNA: TGTGCCAGCAGCCGAGGCCCCGCGCGGGGGGGCTACAATGAGCAGTTCTTC.

This clone is a singleton in its sample. The rearrangement links TRBV6-4 to TRBJ2-3; 11 bases line up with TRBD2. V lost 5 bases and J lost 0; bases outside the gene matches: 1. CDR1 MRHNA and CDR2 SNTAGT come from the germline V gene. The CDR3 has 15 residues. The CDR3 is CASSRTSGSTDTQYF. CDR3 DNA sequence: TGTGCCAGCAGTCGGACTAGCGGGAGCACAGATACGCAGTATTTT.

Only a few counts were recorded for this clone. The chain employs TRBV28 and TRBJ1-2, with D possibly being TRBD1 (6 bases). This CDR3 region has 16 residues. Germline V gene sequence: CDR1 MDHEN, CDR2 SYDVKM. The V end lost 6 bases, the J end lost 5 bases, and 22 bases lay between the germline ends. Here the CDR3 reads CASSSTTGAGQYGYTF. CDR3 coding DNA: TGTGCCAGCAGCTCAACAACGGGGGCAGGGCAATATGGCTACACCTTC.

The chain carries TRBV28 and TRBJ1-2; D is undetermined. Trimming removed 5 bases at V and 0 bases at J, with 10 bases between. The CDR3 totals 14 residues. CDR1 is MDHEN and CDR2 is SYDVKM in the germline V gene. The CDR3 region has the DNA TGTGCCAGCAGTACTTCCGTCCCTAACTATGGCTACACCTTC. This codes for CASSTSVPNYGYTF.

J is TRBJ1-2 and V is TRBV4-1; perhaps TRBD1 as D (6 bases). CDR3 size: 13 residues. Trimming stripped 4 bases from V and 6 bases from J, with 12 bases between. Germline CDR1 MGHRA, CDR2 YSYEKL. The CDR3 sequence: CASSPQDSHGYTF. In DNA form, the CDR3 reads TGCGCCAGCAGCCCACAGGACAGCCATGGCTACACCTTC.

CDR3 protein: CASSAQGVDTQYF. The CDR3 coding sequence is TGTGCCAGCAGTGCCCAGGGGGTGGATACGCAGTATTTT. The chain carries TRBV2 and TRBJ2-3; 7 nucleotides align to TRBD1. The length of the CDR3 is 13 residues. The trim removed 4 bases at V and 6 bases at J, leaving 4 bases unmatched. Germline V lookup: CDR1 SNHLY, CDR2 FYNNEI.

V usage is TRBV7-3 and J usage is TRBJ2-3; unclear D gene. Germline V gives CDR1 SGHTA, CDR2 FQGTGA. V was shortened by 3 bases and J by 0 bases, with 10 bases between the two germline ends. The CDR3 is made up of 15 amino acids. This CDR3 is CASSLTLTSTDTQYF. The CDR3 bases are TGTGCCAGCAGCTTGACCCTCACTAGCACAGATACGCAGTATTTT. Looking up the rest from reference TRBV7-3 and TRBJ2-3 gives the full variable domain: GAGVSQTPSNKVTEKGKYVELRCDPISGHTALYWYRQSLGQGPEFLIYFQGTGAADDSGLPNDRFFAVRPEGSVSTLKIQRTERGDSAVYLCASSLTLTSTDTQYFGPGTRLTVL.

The V and J genes are TRBV28 and TRBJ2-1; the D gene is possibly TRBD1 (5 bases). The CDR3 is 13 amino acids. CDR1 is MDHEN, CDR2 SYDVKM, per germline. The V and J ends lost 6 bases and 6 bases respectively, with 12 bases between them. The CDR3 region is CASRSTERNEQFF. In DNA, the CDR3 is TGTGCCAGCAGGTCGACAGAACGCAATGAGCAGTTCTTC.

V usage is TRBV30 and J usage is TRBJ2-3; either TRBD1 or TRBD2 may supply D (6 bases each). The CDR3 is 14 amino acids. Germline V CDR1 and CDR2: GTSNPN, SVGIG (reference sequence). V was shortened by 2 bases and J by 4 bases, with 13 bases between the two germline ends. The CDR3 DNA follows: TGTGCCTGGAGTTGGGGGGCGGGTTCAGATACGCAGTATTTT. It encodes CAWSWGAGSDTQYF.

The V and J genes are TRBV7-6 and TRBJ2-7, with D tentatively TRBD1 (5 bases). Germline values: CDR1 SGHVS, CDR2 FNYEAQ. V gave up 4 bases and J gave up 5 bases, with 18 bases separating them. This CDR3 is built from 15 residues. CDR3 region: CASSSTPREAHEQYF. The CDR3 region has the DNA TGTGCCAGCAGCTCCACCCCCAGGGAAGCCCACGAGCAGTACTTC.

The CDR3 region is CASSSRDGAYEQYF. DNA of the CDR3: TGTGCCAGCAGCTCCCGGGACGGAGCCTACGAGCAGTACTTC. This chain uses TRBV11-3 with TRBJ2-7; the D gene could be TRBD1 or TRBD2 (5 bases each). Germline CDR1 is SGHNT and CDR2 is YENEEA. Trimming removed 4 bases at V and 2 bases at J, with 12 bases between. The CDR3 is made up of 14 amino acids.

The V and J genes are TRBV27 and TRBJ1-1; no definite D call. Germline values: CDR1 MNHEY, CDR2 SMNVEV (reference sequence). The CDR3 loop spans 13 amino acids. Trimming took off 3 bases at V and 0 bases at J, with 5 bases between the two ends. CDR3 in amino acids: CASSLAMNTEAFF. Written as DNA, the CDR3 is TGTGCCAGCAGTTTGGCCATGAACACTGAAGCTTTCTTT.

The rearrangement joins TRBV6-6 to TRBJ2-7; D is ambiguous. V was cut by 6 bases and J by 0 bases, with 15 bases left in between. Germline V gives CDR1 MNHNY, CDR2 SVGAGI (reference sequence). CDR3 length: 15 residues. The DNA for the CDR3 is TGTGCCAGCAGCACAGCAGCGACCTCCTCCTACGAGCAGTACTTC. Protein product: CASSTAATSSYEQYF.

Only a few counts were recorded for this clone. The chain couples TRBV29-1 to TRBJ2-4; D is perhaps TRBD1 (6 bases). The CDR3 consists of 12 residues. CDR1 is SQVTM and CDR2 is ANQGSEA in the germline V gene. Trimming pared 5 bases from V and 4 bases from J, leaving 9 bases between. CDR3 loop: CSVWTEKNIQYF. The CDR3, as DNA: TGCAGCGTTTGGACAGAAAAAAACATTCAGTACTTC. The full variable domain, rest sourced from reference TRBV29-1 and TRBJ2-4, is SAVISQKPSRDICQRGTSLTIQCQVDSQVTMMFWYRQQPGQSLTLIATANQGSEATYESGFVIDKFPISRPNLTFSTLTVSNMSPEDSSIYLCSVWTEKNIQYFGAGTRLSVL.

This clone was detected a few times. J is TRBJ1-1 and V is TRBV4-1; D not resolved. CDR1 and CDR2 from the germline V gene are MGHRA and YSYEKL. The CDR3 length is 15 residues. Deletions cut 0 bases from V and 0 bases from J, with 8 bases between. The CDR3 DNA reads as TGCGCCAGCAGCCAAGAGGGCAGCGTGAACACTGAAGCTTTCTTT. It codes for CASSQEGSVNTEAFF.

CDR3 region: CASSFRGQGGYDGYTF. Written as DNA, the CDR3 is TGTGCCAGCAGTTTCCGAGGACAGGGAGGATACGATGGCTACACCTTC. This chain joins TRBV27 and TRBJ1-2; 8 nucleotides line up with TRBD1. V was clipped by 3 bases and J by 6 bases; unmatched bases: 12. CDR1 and CDR2 (germline): MNHEY, SMNVEV (reference sequence). The CDR3 sequence is 16 residues long.

The chain recombines TRBV5-1 with TRBJ2-3; 7 nucleotides match TRBD1. The length of the CDR3 is 16 residues. Germline V CDR1 and CDR2: SGHRS, YFSETQ. V was pared by 3 bases and J by 2 bases, with 9 bases of the junction left unmatched. This chain's CDR3 is CASSSQTGYSTDTQYF. As DNA, the CDR3 is TGCGCCAGCAGCTCCCAGACAGGGTACTCCACAGATACGCAGTATTTT. The whole variable domain, filled in from reference TRBV5-1 and TRBJ2-3, reads KAGVTQTPRYLIKTRGQQVTLSCSPISGHRSVSWYQQTPGQGLQFLFEYFSETQRNKGNFPGRFSGRQFSNSRSEMNVSTLELGDSALYLCASSSQTGYSTDTQYFGPGTRLTVL.

CDR3 sequence reads: CASLDSGYGYTF. The CDR3 DNA reads TGTGCCAGCCTTGATTCGGGCTATGGCTACACCTTC. The rearrangement links TRBV6-7 to TRBJ1-2; D gene ambiguous. TRBV6-7 is an ORF for which the function is uncertain. V was pared by 8 bases and J by 4 bases, with 11 bases between. CDR3 length: 12 residues.

There are a few counts of this clone. The rearrangement links TRBV2 to TRBJ1-5; D unclear. V dropped 6 bases and J dropped 2 bases, with 11 bases sitting between them. The V gene's germline CDR1 is SNHLY and CDR2 FYNNEI. The CDR3 consists of 14 residues. The CDR3 region is CASRERGGNQPQHF. CDR3 nucleotides: TGTGCCAGCAGAGAACGTGGAGGCAATCAGCCCCAGCATTTT.

This clone showed up just a few times. The V and J genes are TRBV7-3 and TRBJ2-6; 8 bases map to TRBD2. CDR1 and CDR2 (germline): SGHTA, FQGTGA. The length of the CDR3 is 21 residues. The V segment lost 5 bases and the J segment 0 bases; nucleotides outside the gene matches: 18. In DNA form, the CDR3 reads TGTGCCAGCAGCCCCCTTGCCCAGCAAGCGGGGGTTATCTCTGGGGCCAACGTCCTGACTTTC. It encodes CASSPLAQQAGVISGANVLTF.